Below are 12 T cell receptor beta chains sequenced from a single sample in a study of T cell repertoires in cytomegalovirus infection. These receptors lack a known antigen. Using its own MiXCR run on the reads, TCRdb lists one record per CDR3 protein. The sample contains approximately 300,000 distinct CDR3 sequences, 25% to 35% of which appear only once. This specimen consisted of cultured PBMCs, obtained from culture after CMV antigen stimulation. The source is a human donor in good health (CMV status not recorded). Some clones in this sample may be carry-over from other donors' samples.

The chain couples TRBV3-1 to TRBJ1-2, with D possibly being TRBD1 (5 bases). The germline gives CDR1 LGHDT, CDR2 YNNKEL (reference sequence). The CDR3 spans 11 residues. Trimming shortened V by 4 bases and J by 8 bases, and 8 bases separated the two germline ends. CDR3 residues: CASSLWTGYTF. The CDR3 DNA reads TGTGCCAGCAGCCTCTGGACAGGCTACACCTTC.

The chain uses TRBV19 and TRBJ1-2, with D tentatively TRBD1 (5 bases). Deletions cut 5 bases from V and 3 bases from J, with 10 bases between. Germline CDR1 LNHDA, CDR2 SQIVND (reference sequence). The CDR3 is 13 residues long. CDR3 sequence (DNA): TGTGCCAGTAGTGATCAGGGTGACTATGGCTACACCTTC. This gives the protein CASSDQGDYGYTF.

The chain has TRBV11-1 and TRBJ2-7, with TRBD2 as a possible D gene (5 bases). V gave up 3 bases and J gave up 2 bases, with 17 bases separating them. This CDR3 contains 16 residues. Germline values: CDR1 SGHAT, CDR2 FQDESV (reference sequence). This CDR3 reads CASSFGIKTYPYEQYF. The CDR3 DNA follows: TGTGCCAGCAGCTTCGGGATCAAAACCTACCCCTACGAGCAGTACTTC.

V gene TRBV6-1 combines with J gene TRBJ1-1; D is unclear. Germline CDR1 MNHNS, CDR2 SASEGT. V lost 1 base and J lost 10, with 10 bases in between. This CDR3 has 12 residues. In nucleotides, the CDR3 is TGTGCCAGCAGTGAAGGTGGTGAAATAGCTTTCTTT. It translates to CASSEGGEIAFF.

This clonotype came up a few times. The chain combines TRBV7-8 with TRBJ1-2; a possible D gene is TRBD1 (6 bases). The V gene's germline CDR1 is SGHVS and CDR2 FQNEAQ. The CDR3 contains 15 residues. Trimming removed 5 bases at V and 0 bases at J, with 13 bases between. CDR3 in amino acids: CASSRTGSANYGYTF. For the CDR3, the DNA is TGTGCCAGCAGCCGAACAGGGTCCGCTAACTATGGCTACACCTTC. Looking up the rest from reference TRBV7-8 and TRBJ1-2 gives the full variable domain: GAGVSQSPRYKVAKRGQDVALRCDPISGHVSLFWYQQALGQGPEFLTYFQNEAQLDKSGLPSDRFFAERPEGSVSTLKIQRTQQEDSAVYLCASSRTGSANYGYTFGSGTRLTVV.

This clonotype turned up a few times. The CDR3, as DNA: TGCGCCAGCAGCCCCTCGGGAGGGAGGGCCGGAGATACGCAGTATTTT. Translating it yields CASSPSGGRAGDTQYF. The rearrangement uses TRBV4-1 and TRBJ2-3, with 8 bases fitting TRBD2. The CDR3 sequence is 16 residues long. V was pared by 4 bases and J by 5 bases, with 11 bases of the junction left unmatched. Germline CDR1 is MGHRA and CDR2 is YSYEKL.

This clonotype occurred a few times. The chain joins TRBV11-2 to TRBJ1-6; no clear D gene. This CDR3 is built from 15 residues. From germline, CDR1 is SGHAT and CDR2 FQNNGV. Deletions cut 0 bases from V and 10 bases from J, with 13 bases between. CDR3 nucleotides: TGTGCCAGCAGCTTAGATCCAGGAGCTTTATCACCCCTCCACTTT. Its protein is CASSLDPGALSPLHF.

The CDR3 DNA follows: TGTGCCAGCCTTTTCCACACTGAAGCTTTCTTT. Its translation: CASLFHTEAFF. The chain employs TRBV12-3 or TRBV12-4 and TRBJ1-1; no definite D call. The CDR3 totals 11 residues. Trimming stripped 8 bases from V and 3 bases from J, with 7 bases between.

This clonotype was seen a single time. The rearrangement joins TRBV12-3 or TRBV12-4 to TRBJ1-3; tentatively, D is TRBD1 (5 bases). V was cut by 6 bases and J by 0 bases, with 9 bases left in between. CDR3 size: 14 residues. The CDR3 DNA reads as TGTGCCAGCAGACTCAGGGCCTCTGGAAACACCATATATTTT. Its translation: CASRLRASGNTIYF.

In its sample, this clonotype was seen a few times. The CDR3: CASREGMQPQHF. In DNA form, the CDR3 reads TGTGCCAGCAGGGAGGGGATGCAGCCCCAGCATTTT. V usage is TRBV6-2 or TRBV6-3 and J usage is TRBJ1-5, with D possibly being TRBD1 (5 bases). The CDR3 runs 12 residues. Germline lookup yields CDR1 MNHEY and CDR2 SVGEGT. V lost 6 bases and J lost 7, with 10 bases in between.

This clonotype was seen a few times. V gene TRBV6-1 combines with J gene TRBJ2-4; no clear D gene. V was shortened by 3 bases and J by 0 bases, with 3 bases between the two germline ends. The germline V gene encodes CDR1 MNHNS and CDR2 SASEGT. This CDR3 is built from 13 residues. The CDR3: CASSEVAKNIQYF. The CDR3 bases are TGTGCCAGCAGTGAGGTAGCCAAAAACATTCAGTACTTC.

This clonotype came up once. The rearrangement uses TRBV28 and TRBJ2-1; D call uncertain. Germline V gene data show CDR1 as MDHEN and CDR2 as SYDVKM. Between the trimmed V and J ends, which lost 4 bases and 8 bases, there was a span of 15 bases. This CDR3 region has 14 residues. The CDR3 region has the DNA TGTGCCAGCAGTTCCCCCAGTAGTCGGGATGAGCAGTTCTTC. Amino acids: CASSSPSSRDEQFF. Full variable domain (remainder filled in from reference TRBV28 and TRBJ2-1): DVKVTQSSRYLVKRTGEKVFLECVQDMDHENMFWYRQDPGLGLRLIYFSYDVKMKEKGDIPEGYSVSREKKERFSLILESASTNQTSMYLCASSSPSSRDEQFFGPGTRLTVL.